Below are 13 T cell receptor beta chains sequenced from a single sample in a study of blood T cell repertoires in COVID-19. Clones were read by immunoSEQ multiplex PCR, and TCRdb kept only the in-frame ones, dropping some. Of about 150,000 clones listed, roughly nine tenths were seen once; the top ten hold 0.5% to 0.55%. Sequenced sample: peripheral blood. The receptor source for this set is a man aged 45-60 years with acute or convalescent COVID-19.

The rearrangement joins TRBV7-3 to TRBJ2-1; no clear D. This CDR3 comprises 15 residues. The germline CDR1 and CDR2 sequences are SGHTA and FQGTGA. V lost 0 bases to trimming and J lost 4 bases, with 10 bases between them. CDR3 nucleotide sequence: TGTGCCAGCAGCTTAACTTCCTCAGTATACAATGAGCAGTTCTTC. It is translated as CASSLTSSVYNEQFF.

A single count supports this clone. This chain connects TRBV2 to TRBJ1-4, with unresolved D. Germline assignment: CDR1 SNHLY and CDR2 FYNNEI. The CDR3 runs 16 residues. V dropped 6 bases and J dropped 3 bases, with 17 bases sitting between them. As DNA, the CDR3 is TGTGCCAGCAGCATAGATACCACCAGGTCTAATGAAAAACTGTTTTTT. This encodes CASSIDTTRSNEKLFF.

The gene calls are TRBV4-3 and TRBJ1-1; possibly TRBD1 for D (5 bases). Trimming removed 4 bases from V and 1 base from J, with 25 bases in between. This CDR3 comprises 19 residues. Germline CDR1 reads LGHNA; CDR2 reads YSLEER. The CDR3 DNA reads TGCGCCAGCAGCCTCCTCAAGGGGCGCGGGGTGCCCGCGAACACTGAAGCTTTCTTT. This gives the protein CASSLLKGRGVPANTEAFF.

The rearrangement uses TRBV7-2 and TRBJ2-5; D remains ambiguous. The CDR3 loop spans 14 amino acids. Germline CDR1 and CDR2: SGHTA and FQGNSA. V lost 1 base and J 2 bases, leaving 8 bases between the germline ends. The CDR3 sequence is CASSLVSSQETQYF. The DNA of the CDR3 is TGTGCCAGCAGCTTAGTGAGTAGTCAAGAGACCCAGTACTTC.

This chain uses TRBV28 with TRBJ1-3, with a weak D call TRBD1 (5 bases). Germline assignment: CDR1 MDHEN and CDR2 SYDVKM. The CDR3 has 13 amino acids. With 10 bases removed from V and 4 bases from J, the gap between germline ends came to 14 bases. This chain's CDR3 is CATRGELGNTIYF. DNA of the CDR3: TGTGCCACGCGGGGGGAATTAGGAAACACCATATATTTT.

The chain uses TRBV29-1 and TRBJ2-5; 7 nucleotides line up with TRBD1. Germline V CDR1 and CDR2: SQVTM, ANQGSEA. Unmatched junction bases numbered 9, after V lost 4 bases and J lost 4 bases. The CDR3 is made up of 14 amino acids. CDR3 sequence: CSVVGGYRGETQYF. DNA of the CDR3: TGCAGCGTTGTAGGGGGCTACAGGGGAGAGACCCAGTACTTC. The full variable domain, with the rest looked up from reference TRBV29-1 and TRBJ2-5, is SAVISQKPSRDICQRGTSLTIQCQVDSQVTMMFWYRQQPGQSLTLIATANQGSEATYESGFVIDKFPISRPNLTFSTLTVSNMSPEDSSIYLCSVVGGYRGETQYFGPGTRLLVL.

This chain links TRBV10-3 with TRBJ1-4; TRBD1 matches at 8 bases. This CDR3 is 15 amino acids long. The J segment lost 0 bases and the V segment lost 10 bases, leaving 7 bases of the junction unmatched. The V gene's germline CDR1 is ENHRY and CDR2 SYGVKD. In nucleotides, the CDR3 is TGTGCCACCTCCGGACAGGGCGCAACTAATGAAAAACTGTTTTTT. Amino acids: CATSGQGATNEKLFF.

This clone was picked up one time. This rearrangement joins TRBV5-1 to TRBJ2-7; TRBD2 might be the D (5 bases). The V gene's germline CDR1 is SGHRS and CDR2 YFSETQ. This CDR3 has 12 amino acids. Trimming stripped 4 bases from V and 1 base from J, with 6 bases between. The CDR3 nucleotides read TGCGCCAGCAGCCCGGGATCCTACGAGCAGTACTTC. This codes for CASSPGSYEQYF.

This chain joins TRBV18 and TRBJ2-3; 7 bases map to TRBD2. The CDR3 consists of 16 residues. V lost 3 bases, J lost 4 bases, and 10 bases stayed unmatched. Germline CDR1 and CDR2: KGHSH and LQKENI. CDR3 nucleotides: TGTGCCAGCTCACCCTTGGGGGGGGGAGCGGCAGATACGCAGTATTTT. It encodes CASSPLGGGAADTQYF.

To note about this clone: A junction end diverges from the germline sequence, so it may reflect a read error. CDR3 sequence (DNA): TGTGCCATCAGCCAGGGGACTAGCGGGGCCCGGGGTGTGGTCTTT. It specifies CAISQGTSGARGVVF. The chain couples TRBV10-3 to TRBJ2-3; 13 nucleotides match TRBD2. The germline V gene has CDR1 ENHRY and CDR2 SYGVKD. The CDR3 consists of 15 residues.

In nucleotides, the CDR3 is TGTGCCAGCAGCTTAAACAGGGGGAATGAGCAGTTCTTC. Translating it yields CASSLNRGNEQFF. This chain uses TRBV7-6 with TRBJ2-1, with 8 bases lining up with TRBD1. Germline V lookup: CDR1 SGHVS, CDR2 FNYEAQ. This CDR3 spans 13 amino acids. V dropped 2 bases and J dropped 7; count of bases not matched to a gene: 1.

This clone was seen once. The CDR3 is CASSEGRLNQPQHF. The CDR3 region has the DNA TGTGCCAGCAGTGAAGGTAGACTCAATCAGCCCCAGCATTTT. The chain couples TRBV6-1 to TRBJ1-5; D not resolved. The germline CDR1 and CDR2 sequences are MNHNS and SASEGT. With 1 base removed from V and 3 bases from J, the gap between germline ends came to 7 bases. The length of the CDR3 is 14 residues.

The chain recombines TRBV18 with TRBJ2-1, with 8 bases identical to TRBD1. This CDR3 spans 14 amino acids. Per germline, CDR1 KGHSH and CDR2 LQKENI. The V segment lost 4 bases and the J segment 5 bases; nucleotides outside the gene matches: 4. The CDR3 DNA is TGTGCCAGCTCACTGGACAGGGTTGACAATGAGCAGTTCTTC. It yields the protein CASSLDRVDNEQFF.